This passage covers 6 T cell receptor beta chains from one sample sequenced in a study of blood T cell repertoires in COVID-19. Produced via immunoSEQ multiplex PCR; TCRdb's table is partial and in-frame only. This table has more than 110,000 clones, around 82% appearing once. The sample consisted of peripheral blood. The receptors here all came from a human donor in a cohort sampled during active COVID-19.

The chain combines TRBV24-1 with TRBJ1-5; 10 bases are a match to TRBD1. Germline V gene data show CDR1 as KGHDR and CDR2 as SFDVKD. CDR3 length: 12 residues. V trimming: 11 bases; J trimming: 6 bases; junction bases outside the gene matches: 3. The CDR3 region has the DNA TGTGCCATAGGACAGGGGGGTCAGCCCCAGCATTTT. Translation gives CAIGQGGQPQHF.

The chain combines TRBV6-2 or TRBV6-3 with TRBJ2-3; a weak D match, TRBD2 (5 bases). V dropped 5 bases and J dropped 5 bases, with 11 bases sitting between them. Germline assignment: CDR1 MNHEY and CDR2 SVGEGT. CDR3 size: 13 residues. CDR3 in amino acids: CASSKDWEDTQYF. Written as DNA, the CDR3 is TGTGCCAGCAGTAAGGACTGGGAAGATACGCAGTATTTT.

V is TRBV5-6 and J is TRBJ2-3; TRBD1 aligns across 7 bases. The length of the CDR3 is 16 residues. V lost 3 bases, J lost 1 base, and 8 bases stayed unmatched. Per germline, CDR1 SGHDT and CDR2 YYEEEE. The CDR3 loop is CASSSAKGAGTDTQYF. The CDR3 coding sequence is TGTGCCAGCAGCTCAGCGAAGGGGGCTGGCACAGATACGCAGTATTTT.

This clone has at least ten counts. The genes are TRBV5-1 and TRBJ2-1; 10 bases map to TRBD2. Trimming removed 4 bases from V and 10 bases from J; junction bases left unmatched: 11. The CDR3 sequence is 15 residues long. The germline gives CDR1 SGHRS, CDR2 YFSETQ. The CDR3 loop reads CASSEGTSAKGEQFF. The CDR3 DNA reads TGCGCCAGCAGCGAGGGGACTAGCGCGAAAGGAGAGCAGTTCTTC.

The rearrangement links TRBV9 to TRBJ1-2, with a tentative D call TRBD1 (5 bases). V was pared by 0 bases and J by 0 bases, with 18 bases between. The germline CDR1 and CDR2 sequences are SGDLS and YYNGEE. The CDR3 totals 18 residues. CDR3 in DNA: TGTGCCAGCAGCGTAGCCCCGGGGGTCTCCGCTCCTAACTATGGCTACACCTTC. Protein product: CASSVAPGVSAPNYGYTF.

The chain carries TRBV19 and TRBJ2-2, with D perhaps TRBD2 (6 bases). Germline CDR1 is LNHDA and CDR2 is SQIVND (reference sequence). The CDR3 is 15 amino acids. V was shortened by 3 bases and J by 5 bases, with 13 bases between the two germline ends. CDR3 sequence (DNA): TGTGCCAGTAGTATGGGGCAGACTAGGACCGGGGAGCTGTTTTTT. Translation: CASSMGQTRTGELFF.